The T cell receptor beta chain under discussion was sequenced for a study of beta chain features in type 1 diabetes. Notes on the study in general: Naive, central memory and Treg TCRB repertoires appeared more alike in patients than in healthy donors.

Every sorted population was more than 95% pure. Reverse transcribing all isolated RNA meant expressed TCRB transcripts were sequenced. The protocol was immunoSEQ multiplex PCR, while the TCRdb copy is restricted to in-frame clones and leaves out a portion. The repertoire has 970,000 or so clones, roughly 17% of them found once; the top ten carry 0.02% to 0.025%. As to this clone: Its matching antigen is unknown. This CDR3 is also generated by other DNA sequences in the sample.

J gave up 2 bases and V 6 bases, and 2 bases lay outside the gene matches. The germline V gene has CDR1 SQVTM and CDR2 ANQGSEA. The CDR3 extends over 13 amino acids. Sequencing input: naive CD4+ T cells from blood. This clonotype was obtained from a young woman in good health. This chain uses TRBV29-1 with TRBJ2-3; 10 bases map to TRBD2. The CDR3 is CSVLAGVTDTQYF. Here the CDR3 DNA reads TGCAGCGTCCTAGCGGGAGTCACAGATACGCAGTATTTT.